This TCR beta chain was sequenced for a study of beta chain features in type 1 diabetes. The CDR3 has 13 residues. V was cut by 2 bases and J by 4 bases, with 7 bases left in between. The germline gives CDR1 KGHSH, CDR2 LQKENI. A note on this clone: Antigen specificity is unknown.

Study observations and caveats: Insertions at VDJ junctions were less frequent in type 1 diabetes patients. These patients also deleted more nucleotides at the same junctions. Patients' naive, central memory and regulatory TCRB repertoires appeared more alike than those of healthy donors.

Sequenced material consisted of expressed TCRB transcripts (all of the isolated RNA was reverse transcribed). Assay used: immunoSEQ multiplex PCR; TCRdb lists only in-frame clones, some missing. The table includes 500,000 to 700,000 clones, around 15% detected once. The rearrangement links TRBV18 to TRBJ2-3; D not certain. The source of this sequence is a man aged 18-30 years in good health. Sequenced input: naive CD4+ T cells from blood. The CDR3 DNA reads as TGTGCCAGCTCACCAATTGCTTCAGATACGCAGTATTTT. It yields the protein CASSPIASDTQYF.